A single sample gave rise to the 28 T cell receptor beta chains below, sequenced in a study of T cell responses to AZD1222 COVID-19 vaccine. Sequencing was performed with immunoSEQ multiplex PCR; in TCRdb, only in-frame clones are kept and a portion is missing. The sample carries 150,000 to 200,000 clones, 80% to 95% recorded once. Sequenced here: peripheral blood, sampled on day 0 of AZD1222 vaccination. All receptors derive from an adult in good health.

In its sample, this clone was seen once. The rearrangement uses TRBV30 and TRBJ1-5; D perhaps matches TRBD1 (5 bases). V was shortened by 2 bases and J by 7 bases, with 12 bases between the two germline ends. Per germline, CDR1 GTSNPN and CDR2 SVGIG (reference sequence). The CDR3 spans 13 residues. CDR3 sequence: CAWSTGGEQPQHF. Here the CDR3 DNA reads TGTGCCTGGAGTACGGGGGGGGAGCAGCCCCAGCATTTT.

V is TRBV5-1 and J is TRBJ1-2; no definite D call. The CDR3 is 14 amino acids. V dropped 4 bases and J dropped 4 bases, with 14 bases sitting between them. The germline V gene encodes CDR1 SGHRS and CDR2 YFSETQ. The CDR3 coding sequence is TGCGCCAGCAGCCCCGGTGAGGGCAGCTATGGCTACACCTTC. Translating it yields CASSPGEGSYGYTF.

The chain has TRBV10-2 and TRBJ2-7; the D gene is possibly TRBD2 (6 bases). This CDR3 region has 15 residues. Germline assignment: CDR1 WSHSY and CDR2 SAAADI. Trimming shortened V by 6 bases and J by 2 bases, and 17 bases separated the two germline ends. For the CDR3, the DNA is TGCGCCAGCAGGGGTTTAGCGGTGGGTGCCTACGAGCAGTACTTC. Protein product: CASRGLAVGAYEQYF.

The V call is TRBV9, the J call TRBJ2-7, with a possible D match to TRBD2 (7 bases). Germline assignment: CDR1 SGDLS and CDR2 YYNGEE. V was cut by 7 bases and J by 5 bases, with 13 bases left in between. The CDR3 has 12 residues. The CDR3 coding sequence is TGTGCCAGCGGGGAGGGGGGCCACGAGCAGTACTTC. Translating it yields CASGEGGHEQYF.

The gene calls are TRBV4-3 and TRBJ1-3; 8 bases line up with TRBD1. Germline V gene sequence: CDR1 LGHNA, CDR2 YSLEER. The CDR3 sequence is 16 residues long. J gave up 0 bases and V 4 bases, and 5 bases lay outside the gene matches. CDR3 DNA: TGCGCCAGCAGCCCACAGACAGGGGTCTCTGGAAACACCATATATTTT. Translating gives CASSPQTGVSGNTIYF.

The V and J genes are TRBV5-5 and TRBJ1-5; D remains unclear. Trimming removed 5 bases at V and 1 base at J, with 13 bases between. Germline loops: CDR1 SGHKS, CDR2 YYEKEE (reference sequence). The CDR3 is 15 residues long. The CDR3 nucleotides are TGTGCCAGCAGTCTTCGTGGACTAAGCAATCAGCCCCAGCATTTT. Translated: CASSLRGLSNQPQHF. Supplemented by reference TRBV5-5 and TRBJ1-5, the full variable domain reads DAGVTQSPTHLIKTRGQQVTLRCSPISGHKSVSWYQQVLGQGPQFIFQYYEKEERGRGNFPDRFSARQFPNYSSELNVNALLLGDSALYLCASSLRGLSNQPQHFGDGTRLSIL.

The chain employs TRBV5-1 and TRBJ2-5; no definite D call. V was clipped by 3 bases and J by 5 bases, with 14 bases between them. Germline V gene sequence: CDR1 SGHRS, CDR2 YFSETQ. The CDR3 extends over 14 amino acids. The DNA for the CDR3 is TGCGCCAGCAGCTCCGGGTTGGGTTCCGAGACCCAGTACTTC. Its protein is CASSSGLGSETQYF.

This chain connects TRBV12-3 or TRBV12-4 to TRBJ1-1; D not certain. V gave up 7 bases and J gave up 0 bases, with 9 bases separating them. The CDR3 covers 13 residues. In DNA form, the CDR3 reads TGTGCCAGCAATCGGAACATGAACACTGAAGCTTTCTTT. Protein sequence: CASNRNMNTEAFF.

J is TRBJ1-1 and V is TRBV14; D ambiguous. In germline, CDR1 is SGHDN, CDR2 FVKESK. V dropped 1 base and J dropped 1 base, with 7 bases sitting between them. The CDR3 contains 14 residues. CDR3 sequence: CASSQGMGNTEAFF. CDR3 in DNA: TGTGCCAGCAGCCAAGGGATGGGGAACACTGAAGCTTTCTTT.

This chain connects TRBV6-5 to TRBJ1-2; 7 bases line up with TRBD1. The germline gives CDR1 MNHEY, CDR2 SVGAGI. CDR3 length: 14 residues. With V trimmed by 6 bases and J by 7 bases, 11 bases remained unmatched. DNA for the CDR3: TGTGCCAGCAGCTCCCAGGGGGGGTCAGGTGGCTACACCTTC. It yields the protein CASSSQGGSGGYTF.

V is TRBV4-1 and J is TRBJ2-2, with TRBD1 as a possible D gene (6 bases). The germline gives CDR1 MGHRA, CDR2 YSYEKL. V was shortened by 4 bases and J by 2 bases, with 14 bases between the two germline ends. This CDR3 has 16 amino acids. The CDR3 is CASSLLGQRNTGELFF. DNA for the CDR3: TGCGCCAGCAGCCTACTCGGACAGCGCAACACCGGGGAGCTGTTTTTT.

The rearrangement uses TRBV27 and TRBJ1-4, with D possibly TRBD1 on 5 matching bases. Germline values: CDR1 MNHEY, CDR2 SMNVEV (reference sequence). The CDR3 is 16 amino acids. V dropped 5 bases and J dropped 0 bases, with 13 bases sitting between them. The CDR3 DNA follows: TGTGCCAGCAGTCCCGGGACCCTTGCAACTAATGAAAAACTGTTTTTT. Translating gives CASSPGTLATNEKLFF.

J is TRBJ1-4 and V is TRBV4-1, with D hard to call. CDR3 length: 13 amino acids. The V end lost 1 base, the J end lost 7 bases, and 7 bases lay between the germline ends. From germline, CDR1 is MGHRA and CDR2 YSYEKL. The CDR3, as DNA: TGCGCCAGCAGCCAAGGTAACCCTGAAAAACTGTTTTTT. Translation: CASSQGNPEKLFF.

The chain recombines TRBV7-8 with TRBJ2-3; TRBD1 matches at 9 bases. With V trimmed by 5 bases and J by 3 bases, 9 bases remained unmatched. CDR3 length equals 16 residues. Germline CDR1 is SGHVS and CDR2 is FQNEAQ. CDR3 sequence: CASSPPGTGRTDTQYF. CDR3 bases: TGTGCCAGCAGCCCCCCCGGGACAGGGCGGACAGATACGCAGTATTTT.

J is TRBJ1-6 and V is TRBV12-3 or TRBV12-4; D possibly corresponds to TRBD1 (6 bases). V gave up 6 bases and J gave up 14 bases, with 14 bases separating them. This CDR3 region has 12 residues. DNA for the CDR3: TGTGCCAGCAGCCCAGACAGGCTCGCCCTCCACTTT. This gives the protein CASSPDRLALHF.

The chain is built from TRBV5-6 and TRBJ1-2, with unresolved D. This CDR3 is 12 amino acids long. Germline V lookup: CDR1 SGHDT, CDR2 YYEEEE. Trimming shortened V by 1 base and J by 2 bases, and 3 bases separated the two germline ends. The CDR3 loop reads CASSLSNYGYTF. The CDR3 DNA is TGTGCCAGCAGCTTGTCCAACTATGGCTACACCTTC.

The rearrangement joins TRBV5-1 to TRBJ2-3; 9 nucleotides align to TRBD1. The CDR3 sequence is 15 residues long. Germline CDR1 SGHRS, CDR2 YFSETQ. Trimming at V came to 4 bases and at J to 4 bases, leaving 7 bases not matched to a gene. The CDR3 DNA reads TGCGCCAGCAGCAAATCGGGACAGGGTTCAGATACGCAGTATTTT. This gives the protein CASSKSGQGSDTQYF.

The chain recombines TRBV27 with TRBJ1-2; D remains ambiguous. The CDR3 has 14 residues. The V gene's germline CDR1 is MNHEY and CDR2 SMNVEV (reference sequence). V lost 2 bases, J lost 3 bases, and 10 bases lay in between. CDR3 sequence reads: CASSLVSGDYGYTF. CDR3 nucleotides: TGTGCCAGCAGTTTAGTGAGCGGGGACTATGGCTACACCTTC.

The J gene is TRBJ2-5, the V gene TRBV18; 11 positions agree with TRBD2. The CDR3 is made up of 16 amino acids. Germline V gene data show CDR1 as KGHSH and CDR2 as LQKENI. V shed 1 base and J 5 bases; nucleotides not matched to a gene: 6. CDR3 DNA: TGTGCCAGCTCACCACTTAGCGGGGGGGCCGAGGAGACCCAGTACTTC. Its protein product is CASSPLSGGAEETQYF.

The rearrangement links TRBV7-9 to TRBJ2-2; D gene uncertain. The V gene lost 6 bases and the J gene lost 4 bases, with 6 bases spanning the gap. This CDR3 comprises 12 residues. Germline V lookup: CDR1 SEHNR, CDR2 FQNEAQ (reference sequence). Here the CDR3 DNA reads TGTGCCAGCAGACCTTCCACCGGGGAGCTGTTTTTT. The encoded protein is CASRPSTGELFF.

The rearrangement joins TRBV3-1 (or the pseudogene TRBV3-2) to TRBJ2-5; the match to TRBD2 covers 8 bases. The CDR3 is 16 amino acids. The trim removed 4 bases at V and 6 bases at J, leaving 13 bases unmatched. Germline loops: CDR1 LGHDT, CDR2 YNNKEL (reference sequence). The CDR3 DNA follows: TGTGCCAGCAGCCTCCGGCGCCGGGGGGGTGGAAAGACCCAGTACTTC. Residues: CASSLRRRGGGKTQYF.

V and J are TRBV21-1 and TRBJ2-1; TRBD2, the table's D call, was not compared with the DNA. TRBV21-1 is a pseudogene. The CDR3 has 19 amino acids. The CDR3 is CASSTTLAGGPLGCNEQFF. Written as DNA, the CDR3 is TGTGCCAGCAGCACAACACTAGCGGGGGGGCCCCTTGGGTGCAATGAGCAGTTCTTC.

This chain joins TRBV7-3 and TRBJ2-1, with 11 bases fitting TRBD2. CDR3 length: 16 amino acids. Germline V lookup: CDR1 SGHTA, CDR2 FQGTGA. V lost 4 bases, J lost 0 bases, and 2 bases stayed unmatched. The CDR3 nucleotides are TGTGCCAGCAGCTCACTAGCGGGGGTCTCCTACAATGAGCAGTTCTTC. Translated: CASSSLAGVSYNEQFF.

The chain uses TRBV7-3 and TRBJ2-1, with D perhaps matching TRBD2 (6 bases). This CDR3 comprises 15 residues. CDR1 is SGHTA and CDR2 is FQGTGA in the germline V gene. Trimming took off 3 bases at V and 0 bases at J, with 9 bases between the two ends. This CDR3 is CASSLAGSSYNEQFF. CDR3 in DNA: TGTGCCAGCAGCTTGGCGGGGAGCTCCTACAATGAGCAGTTCTTC.

This chain joins TRBV5-1 and TRBJ2-5; D unclear. Trimming stripped 4 bases from V and 5 bases from J, with 15 bases between. Germline V gene lookup returns CDR1 SGHRS and CDR2 YFSETQ. The CDR3 is 14 residues long. The CDR3 is CASSLMDGAETQYF. DNA for the CDR3: TGCGCCAGCAGCCTTATGGACGGAGCGGAGACCCAGTACTTC. The full variable domain, its missing parts supplied by reference TRBV5-1 and TRBJ2-5, is KAGVTQTPRYLIKTRGQQVTLSCSPISGHRSVSWYQQTPGQGLQFLFEYFSETQRNKGNFPGRFSGRQFSNSRSEMNVSTLELGDSALYLCASSLMDGAETQYFGPGTRLLVL.

This clone was seen more than once but under ten times. The chain uses TRBV24-1 and TRBJ1-5, with a possible D match to TRBD1 (6 bases). The CDR3 loop spans 13 amino acids. Trimming took 9 bases from V and 7 from J, leaving 15 bases between them. Germline V lookup: CDR1 KGHDR, CDR2 SFDVKD. The CDR3 nucleotides read TGTGCCACCGTCGGGGGGCCGGGGCAGCCCCAGCATTTT. Translated: CATVGGPGQPQHF.

The rearrangement joins TRBV5-1 to TRBJ1-4; 11 bases agree with TRBD1. The V and J ends lost 0 bases and 7 bases, in that order; junction bases with no gene match: 2. The germline V gene has CDR1 SGHRS and CDR2 YFSETQ. This CDR3 is built from 15 residues. The CDR3 loop is CASSLGDRGSEKLFF. CDR3 DNA sequence: TGCGCCAGCAGCTTGGGGGACAGGGGGTCTGAAAAACTGTTTTTT.

J is TRBJ1-5 and V is TRBV9; maybe TRBD1 (5 bases). Looked up from germline, CDR1 is SGDLS and CDR2 is YYNGEE. V lost 4 bases, J lost 6 bases, and 11 bases lay in between. The CDR3 runs 13 residues. The chain's CDR3 is CASSSGTGQPQHF. In DNA, the CDR3 is TGTGCCAGCAGCTCAGGGACCGGTCAGCCCCAGCATTTT. Using reference TRBV9 and TRBJ1-5 for the parts outside the CDR3, the full variable domain is DSGVTQTPKHLITATGQRVTLRCSPRSGDLSVYWYQQSLDQGLQFLIQYYNGEERAKGNILERFSAQQFPDLHSELNLSSLELGDSALYFCASSSGTGQPQHFGDGTRLSIL.